This T cell receptor (beta chain) stems from a study of long-term antiretroviral therapy in people with HIV. Study summary: The earliest samples predate the 2015 immediate-ART recommendation by about a decade.

On this clone: Its antigen is not known.

Study-wide results and caveats: Records did not include ART adherence, viral resistance or therapy changes.

V lost 3 bases to trimming and J lost 1 base, with 9 bases between them. The germline gives CDR1 SNHLY, CDR2 FYNNEI. The CDR3 is 15 residues long. Sequencing relied on immunoSEQ assay v3.0, run at survey level. Repertoires were generated with immunoSEQ multiplex PCR, while TCRdb's copy carries only in-frame clones and drops some. The sample has roughly 20,000 clones; 88% are singletons. The specimen was unsorted PBMCs, collected 2.3 years after starting antiretroviral therapy. The TCR originated in a man aged 55 to 70 with HIV. The V and J genes are TRBV2 and TRBJ2-2; tentatively, D is TRBD2 (5 bases). Here the CDR3 DNA reads TGTGCCAGCAGTGACCCGGGGTTGAACACCGGGGAGCTGTTTTTT. It translates to CASSDPGLNTGELFF.